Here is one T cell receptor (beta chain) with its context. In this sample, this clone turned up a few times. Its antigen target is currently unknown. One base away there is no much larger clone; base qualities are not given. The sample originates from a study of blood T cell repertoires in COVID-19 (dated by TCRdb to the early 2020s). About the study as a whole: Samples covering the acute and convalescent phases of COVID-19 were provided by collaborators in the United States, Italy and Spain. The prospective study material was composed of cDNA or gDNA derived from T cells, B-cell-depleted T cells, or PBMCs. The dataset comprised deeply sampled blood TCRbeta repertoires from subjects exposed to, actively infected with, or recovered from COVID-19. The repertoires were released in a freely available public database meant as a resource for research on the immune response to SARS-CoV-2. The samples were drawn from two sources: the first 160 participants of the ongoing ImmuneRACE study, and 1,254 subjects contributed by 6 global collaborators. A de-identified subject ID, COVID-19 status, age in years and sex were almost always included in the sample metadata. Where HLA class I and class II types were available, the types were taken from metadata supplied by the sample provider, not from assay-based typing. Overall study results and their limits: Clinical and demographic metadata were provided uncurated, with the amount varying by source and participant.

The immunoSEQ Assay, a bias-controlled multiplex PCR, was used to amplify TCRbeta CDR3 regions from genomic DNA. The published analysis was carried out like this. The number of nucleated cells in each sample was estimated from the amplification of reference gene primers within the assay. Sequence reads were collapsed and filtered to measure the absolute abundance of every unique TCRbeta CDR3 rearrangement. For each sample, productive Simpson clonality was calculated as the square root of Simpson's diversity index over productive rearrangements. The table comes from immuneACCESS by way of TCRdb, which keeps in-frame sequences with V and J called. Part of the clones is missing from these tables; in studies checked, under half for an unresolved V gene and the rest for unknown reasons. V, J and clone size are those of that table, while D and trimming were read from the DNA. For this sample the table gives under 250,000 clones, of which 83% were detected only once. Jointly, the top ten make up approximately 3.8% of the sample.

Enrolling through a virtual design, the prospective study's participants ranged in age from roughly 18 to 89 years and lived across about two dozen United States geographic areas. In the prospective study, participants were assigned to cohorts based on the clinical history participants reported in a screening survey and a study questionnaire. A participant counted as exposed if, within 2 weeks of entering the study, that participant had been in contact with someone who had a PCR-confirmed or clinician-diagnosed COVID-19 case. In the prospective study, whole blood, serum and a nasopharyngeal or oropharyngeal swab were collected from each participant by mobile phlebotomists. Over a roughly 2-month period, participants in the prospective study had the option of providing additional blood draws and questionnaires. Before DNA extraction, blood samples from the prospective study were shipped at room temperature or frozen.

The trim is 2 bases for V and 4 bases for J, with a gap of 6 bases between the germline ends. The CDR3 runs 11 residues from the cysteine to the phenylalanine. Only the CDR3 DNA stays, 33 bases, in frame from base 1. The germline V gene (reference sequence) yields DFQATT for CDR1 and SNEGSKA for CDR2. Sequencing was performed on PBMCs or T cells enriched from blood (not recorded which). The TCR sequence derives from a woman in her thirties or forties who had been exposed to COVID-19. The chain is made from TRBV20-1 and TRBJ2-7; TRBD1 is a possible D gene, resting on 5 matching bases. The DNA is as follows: TGCAGTGCTAGACAGGGATACGAGCAGTACTTC. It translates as CSARQGYEQYF.